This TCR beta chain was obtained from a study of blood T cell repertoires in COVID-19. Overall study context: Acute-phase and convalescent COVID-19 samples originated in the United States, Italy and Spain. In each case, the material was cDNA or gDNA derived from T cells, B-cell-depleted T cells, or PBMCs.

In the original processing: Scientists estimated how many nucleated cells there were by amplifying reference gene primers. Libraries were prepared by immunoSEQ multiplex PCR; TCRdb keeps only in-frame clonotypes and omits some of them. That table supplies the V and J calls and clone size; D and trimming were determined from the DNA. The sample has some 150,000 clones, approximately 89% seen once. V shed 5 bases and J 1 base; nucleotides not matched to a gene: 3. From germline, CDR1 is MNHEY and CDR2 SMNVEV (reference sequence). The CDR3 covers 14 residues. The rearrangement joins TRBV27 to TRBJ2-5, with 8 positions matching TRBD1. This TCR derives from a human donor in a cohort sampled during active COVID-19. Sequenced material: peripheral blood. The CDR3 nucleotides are TGTGCCAGCAGTCCTCAGGGGGCCCAAGAGACCCAGTACTTC. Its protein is CASSPQGAQETQYF.